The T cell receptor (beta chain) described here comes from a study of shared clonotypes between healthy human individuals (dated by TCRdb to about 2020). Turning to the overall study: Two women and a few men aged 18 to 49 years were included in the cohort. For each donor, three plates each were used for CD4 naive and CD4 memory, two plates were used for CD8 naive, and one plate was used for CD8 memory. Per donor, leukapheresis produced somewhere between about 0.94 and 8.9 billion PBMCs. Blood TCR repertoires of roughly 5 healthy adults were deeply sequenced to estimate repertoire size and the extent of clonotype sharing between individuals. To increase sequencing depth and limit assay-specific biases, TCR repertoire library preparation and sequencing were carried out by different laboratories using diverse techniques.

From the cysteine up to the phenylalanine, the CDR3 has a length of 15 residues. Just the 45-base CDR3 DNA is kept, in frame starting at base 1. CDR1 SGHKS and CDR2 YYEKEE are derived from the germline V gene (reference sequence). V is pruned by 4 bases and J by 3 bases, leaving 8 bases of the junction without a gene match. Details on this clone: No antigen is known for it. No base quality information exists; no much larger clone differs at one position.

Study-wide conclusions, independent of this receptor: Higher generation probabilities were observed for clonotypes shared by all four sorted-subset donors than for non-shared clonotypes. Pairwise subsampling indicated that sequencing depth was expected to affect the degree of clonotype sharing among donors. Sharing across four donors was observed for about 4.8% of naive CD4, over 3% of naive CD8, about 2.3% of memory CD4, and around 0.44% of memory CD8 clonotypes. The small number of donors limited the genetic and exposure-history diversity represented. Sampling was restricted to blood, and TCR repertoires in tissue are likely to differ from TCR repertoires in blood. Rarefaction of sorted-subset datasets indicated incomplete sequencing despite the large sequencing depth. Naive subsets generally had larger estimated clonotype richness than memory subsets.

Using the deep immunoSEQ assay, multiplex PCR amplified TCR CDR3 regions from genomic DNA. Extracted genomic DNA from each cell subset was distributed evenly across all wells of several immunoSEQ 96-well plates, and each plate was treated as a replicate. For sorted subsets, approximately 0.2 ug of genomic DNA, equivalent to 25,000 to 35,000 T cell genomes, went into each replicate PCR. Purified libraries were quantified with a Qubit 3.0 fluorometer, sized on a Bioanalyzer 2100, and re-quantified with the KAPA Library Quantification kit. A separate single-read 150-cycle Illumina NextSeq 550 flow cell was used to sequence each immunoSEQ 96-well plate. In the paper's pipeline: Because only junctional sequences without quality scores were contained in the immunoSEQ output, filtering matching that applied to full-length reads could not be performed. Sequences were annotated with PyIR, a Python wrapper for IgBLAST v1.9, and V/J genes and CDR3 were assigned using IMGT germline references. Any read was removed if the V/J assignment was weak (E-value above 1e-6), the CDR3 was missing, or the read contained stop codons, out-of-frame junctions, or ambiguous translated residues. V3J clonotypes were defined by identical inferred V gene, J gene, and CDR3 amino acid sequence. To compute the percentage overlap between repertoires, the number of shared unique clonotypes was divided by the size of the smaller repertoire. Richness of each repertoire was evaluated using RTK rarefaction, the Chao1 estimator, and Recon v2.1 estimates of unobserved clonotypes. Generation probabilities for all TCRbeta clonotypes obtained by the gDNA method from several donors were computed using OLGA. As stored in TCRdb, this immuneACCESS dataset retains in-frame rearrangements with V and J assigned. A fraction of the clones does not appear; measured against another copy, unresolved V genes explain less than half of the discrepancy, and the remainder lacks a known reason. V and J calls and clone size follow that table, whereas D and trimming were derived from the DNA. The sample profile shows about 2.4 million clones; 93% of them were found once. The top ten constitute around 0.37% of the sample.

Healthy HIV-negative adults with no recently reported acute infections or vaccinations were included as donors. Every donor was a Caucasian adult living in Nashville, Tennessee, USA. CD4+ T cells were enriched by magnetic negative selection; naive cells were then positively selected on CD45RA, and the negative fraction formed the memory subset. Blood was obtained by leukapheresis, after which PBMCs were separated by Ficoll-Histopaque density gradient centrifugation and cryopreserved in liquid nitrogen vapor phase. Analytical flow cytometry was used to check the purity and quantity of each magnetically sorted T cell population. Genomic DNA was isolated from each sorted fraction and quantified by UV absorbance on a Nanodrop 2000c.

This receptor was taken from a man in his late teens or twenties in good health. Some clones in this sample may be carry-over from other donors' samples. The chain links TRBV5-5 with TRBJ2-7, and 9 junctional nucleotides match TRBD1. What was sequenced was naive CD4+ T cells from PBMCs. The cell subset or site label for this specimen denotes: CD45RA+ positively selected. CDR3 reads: CASSARTGEDYEQYF. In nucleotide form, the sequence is TGTGCCAGCAGCGCCAGGACAGGGGAGGACTACGAGCAGTACTTC.